This TCR beta chain was identified during a study of monozygotic twins with inflammatory bowel disease (dated by TCRdb to between 2017 and 2020). Notes on the research overall: The full study comprised 28 monozygotic twin pairs: nine German pairs (four IBD-concordant, five IBD-discordant) and 19 IBD-discordant Danish pairs. Within discordant pairs, disease-associated traits were sought mainly by comparing IBD patients with their genetically identical healthy co-twins. Each individual had, on average, about 151 000 unique TCRalpha sequences and 181 000 unique TCRbeta sequences available for analysis.

Libraries were prepared through 5' RACE. Preparation of each TCR library used about 4,000 ng of total RNA. For each sample, cDNA synthesis with SMARTScribe reverse transcriptase was split into eight separate reactions. During cDNA synthesis, template switching was used to introduce unique molecular identifiers that contained a 6-nucleotide sample barcode. TCRalpha and TCRbeta cDNA was amplified in two nested PCRs of about 17 and 10 cycles, and bead purification was carried out after each PCR. Before amplification, cDNA was treated with uracil DNA-glycosylase and purified using the QIAquick PCR purification kit. The second PCR added Illumina TruSeq-compatible adapters along with sample-specific barcodes. Library quality and concentration were checked on TapeStation and Qubit, and libraries were pooled at around 4.7 ng each. Sequencing of pooled libraries was carried out on an Illumina HiSeq2500 single-index Rapid Run using 2 x 100 bp reads and custom sequencing primers. In the source study's methods: PCR and sequencing errors were corrected by UMI-based consensus assembly using MiGEC version 1.2.6. V(D)J alignment, clonotype assembly and CDR3 extraction were performed with MiXCR version 2.1.1. Gene usage, clonotype sharing and MAIT/NKT TCR abundance were normalised by analysing the top 1000, 10 000 and 20 000 clonotypes per sample. After downsampling to 27 000 UMIs, diversity was calculated as the inverse Simpson index using the vegan R package. Paired Mann-Whitney U tests on discordant twin pairs were used, with Benjamini-Hochberg multiple-testing correction. After TCRdb reprocessed the reads, each CDR3 protein sequence was kept as one row, without DNA. TCRdb's processing, not the study's, gives the V and J calls here. The record for this sample contains more than 300,000 distinct CDR3 sequences. In total, the top ten clones hold more than 4.5% of the sample.

As for this clonotype: There is no known antigen for this receptor.

Overall study results and their limits: Concordant and discordant twins showed no difference in repertoire similarity, possibly because of limited statistical power. Distinction between different T cell subtypes could not be achieved in the analysis. No single strong signal or clonotype linked to IBD turned up in the results, so the idea that one exists was not supported. Background noise and inter-individual variability may have been introduced into the repertoires by the differing immunosuppressive treatments among patients. Fewer clonotypes were shared with other individuals by IBD patients than by healthy twins, most markedly in patients showing signs of disease activity. A decrease in TCRbeta repertoire diversity, as measured by inverse Simpson index, was observed in IBD patients compared with their healthy co-twins.

The CDR3 starts with the cysteine, ends with the phenylalanine, and has 18 residues. Nucleotide data are not available. CDR1 and CDR2, looked up from the germline V gene (reference sequence), are LGHDT and YNNKEL. From each donor, a roughly 2.6 ml peripheral blood sample was collected into PAXgene tubes and stored at -80 degrees C. Without T cell sorting, total RNA was isolated from whole blood using the PAXgene blood miRNA kit on an automated QIAcube. Peripheral blood from monozygotic twin pairs, either concordant or discordant for inflammatory bowel disease, underwent deep TCRalpha and TCRbeta repertoire profiling that used unique molecular barcoding. Smoking habits were recorded for all twin pairs, and individuals were classified as current, former or never smokers.

This receptor was taken from a human donor with ulcerative colitis or Crohn's disease, or a healthy co-twin of an affected twin (not recorded which). The V gene is TRBV3-1 and the J gene is TRBJ2-1; the TCRdb D gene call, TRBD2, has no DNA to confirm it. Sequences were obtained from blood. The CDR3 here reads CASSPFYLRGLAFYEQFF.